The 25 T cell receptor beta chains in this list originate from one sample, sequenced in a study of shared clonotypes between healthy human individuals. The table came from immunoSEQ multiplex PCR; TCRdb's copy has only in-frame clones and leaves some out. Found here are about 680,000 clones, 60% to 80% of them singletons; the top ten hold about 2%. Sequences were obtained from memory CD4+ T cells sorted from blood. Subset here: CD45RA-negative fraction. The receptors originated from a woman in her 30s in good health.

In this sample, this clone turned up once. The gene calls are TRBV2 and TRBJ2-3; D not certain. Germline V lookup: CDR1 SNHLY, CDR2 FYNNEI. The germline V and J ends were trimmed by 8 bases and 1 base, with 10 bases remaining between them. CDR3 size: 13 residues. CDR3 residues: CASCSQGTDTQYF. The CDR3 coding sequence is TGTGCCAGCTGCTCTCAAGGCACAGATACGCAGTATTTT.

Note on this clone: The sample contains more than one DNA sequence encoding this CDR3. The CDR3 DNA sequence: TGTGCCAGCAGTGGTCAGGAGACCCAGTACTTC. Its protein product is CASSGQETQYF. The rearrangement links TRBV2 to TRBJ2-5; D gene uncertain. The CDR3 runs 11 residues. In germline, CDR1 is SNHLY, CDR2 FYNNEI. V dropped 4 bases and J dropped 5 bases, with 5 bases sitting between them.

The V and J genes are TRBV28 and TRBJ2-5, with 7 nucleotides matching TRBD2. Germline V gives CDR1 MDHEN, CDR2 SYDVKM. The length of the CDR3 is 16 residues. With 5 bases clipped from V and 1 base from J, the junction kept 10 bases outside the gene matches. CDR3 nucleotides: TGTGCCAGCAGTCCCATCCCGACTAGCAGCCAAGAGACCCAGTACTTC. This encodes CASSPIPTSSQETQYF.

The V call is TRBV30, the J call TRBJ1-1; no clear D. V gave up 2 bases and J gave up 0 bases, with 10 bases separating them. Germline CDR1 reads GTSNPN; CDR2 reads SVGIG (reference sequence). There are 14 residues in the CDR3. CDR3 nucleotides: TGTGCCTGGAGTCGTTGGCGGATGAACACTGAAGCTTTCTTT. Protein product: CAWSRWRMNTEAFF.

The rearrangement joins TRBV11-2 to TRBJ2-5; 8 bases are a match to TRBD1. The assigned J gene may be wrong: the sequence end matches TRBJ2-7 better. The germline CDR1 and CDR2 sequences are SGHAT and FQNNGV. The CDR3 is 15 residues long. The CDR3 loop reads CASSLFQGAAYEQYF. For the CDR3, the DNA is TGTGCCAGCAGCTTATTCCAGGGGGCAGCTTACGAGCAGTACTTC.

The chain uses TRBV5-1 and TRBJ2-3; possible D gene TRBD1, 5 bases. The CDR3 sequence is 14 residues long. CDR1 is SGHRS and CDR2 is YFSETQ in the germline V gene. The germline V and J ends were trimmed by 5 bases and 0 bases, with 10 bases remaining between them. The CDR3 sequence is CASRGGQSTDTQYF. The CDR3 nucleotides read TGCGCCAGCAGGGGCGGACAAAGCACAGATACGCAGTATTTT.

The chain is built from TRBV15 and TRBJ2-7; the match to TRBD1 covers 7 bases. This CDR3 has 15 residues. With V trimmed by 2 bases and J by 2 bases, 6 bases remained unmatched. Per germline, CDR1 LNHNV and CDR2 YYDKDF (reference sequence). CDR3 sequence: CATSRNTGTAYEQYF. In DNA form, the CDR3 reads TGTGCCACCAGCAGAAACACCGGGACAGCCTACGAGCAGTACTTC.

The chain couples TRBV29-1 to TRBJ2-7, with D unresolved. V shed 6 bases and J shed 2 bases, with 20 bases lying between them. CDR3 size: 15 residues. Germline CDR1 SQVTM, CDR2 ANQGSEA. CDR3 coding DNA: TGCAGCGTAGCCTTTCCCCCCCCCAAGACCTACGAGCAGTACTTC. Protein product: CSVAFPPPKTYEQYF.

The chain combines TRBV27 with TRBJ2-7; D may be TRBD1 (6 bases). The CDR3 consists of 14 residues. In germline, CDR1 is MNHEY, CDR2 SMNVEV (reference sequence). With 10 bases removed from V and 5 bases from J, the gap between germline ends came to 21 bases. CDR3 DNA sequence: TGTGCCACCCGACAGGATTATCGTGATCACGAGCAGTACTTC. Amino acid sequence: CATRQDYRDHEQYF.

About this clone itself: The same CDR3 arises from other DNA sequences in this sample as well. The chain employs TRBV19 and TRBJ2-3, with D hard to call. Germline CDR1 and CDR2: LNHDA and SQIVND (reference sequence). V was cut by 3 bases and J by 0 bases, with 7 bases left in between. The CDR3 is 14 amino acids. The CDR3, as DNA: TGTGCCAGTAGTATGGGTCGGAGCACAGATACGCAGTATTTT. Translation: CASSMGRSTDTQYF.

The rearrangement links TRBV2 to TRBJ2-7; tentatively, D is TRBD2 (5 bases). From germline, CDR1 is SNHLY and CDR2 FYNNEI. The CDR3 is 12 residues long. V was clipped by 8 bases and J by 2 bases, with 10 bases between them. The CDR3 spells CASESGAYEQYF. CDR3 nucleotide sequence: TGTGCCAGCGAGTCCGGGGCCTACGAGCAGTACTTC.

This chain uses TRBV6-5 with TRBJ2-5; TRBD2 might be the D (5 bases). Germline V gene sequence: CDR1 MNHEY, CDR2 SVGAGI. The V end was cut by 4 bases, the J end by 9 bases, with 15 bases between. The CDR3 loop spans 13 amino acids. CDR3 sequence reads: CASSLLGSRAQYF. CDR3 in DNA: TGTGCCAGCAGTTTGTTGGGTTCGCGGGCCCAGTACTTC.

There are a few counts of this clone. This sequence joins TRBV10-1 and TRBJ2-7; 9 nucleotides line up with TRBD1. The CDR3 totals 13 residues. The V segment lost 6 bases and the J segment 3 bases; nucleotides outside the gene matches: 3. Germline V gives CDR1 WNHNN, CDR2 SYGVQD (reference sequence). In DNA, the CDR3 is TGCGCCAGCAGGTCGGGACAGGGCTACGAGCAGTACTTC. Protein product: CASRSGQGYEQYF.

This clone was observed a handful of times. The genes are TRBV14 and TRBJ2-5, with D perhaps TRBD1 or TRBD2 (5 bases each). The tail of the sequence fits TRBJ2-7 better, so the J call may be wrong. The CDR3 sequence is 17 residues long. Germline CDR1 SGHDN, CDR2 FVKESK. The CDR3 DNA is TGTGCCAGCAGCCAAGGCGTTCTAAGGGGCGGGTCCTACGAGCAGTACTTC. This encodes CASSQGVLRGGSYEQYF.

As to this clone: This could be a read error, since a much larger clone is one nucleotide away. This sample includes further DNA sequences coding for the same CDR3. The genes are TRBV27 and TRBJ2-1; D is undetermined. CDR3 length equals 11 residues. Germline CDR1 is MNHEY and CDR2 is SMNVEV (reference sequence). V was trimmed by 5 bases and J by 4 bases, leaving 3 bases between them. The CDR3 DNA follows: TGTGCCAGCAGTCAATACAATGAGCAGTTCTTC. Translation: CASSQYNEQFF.

The chain is built from TRBV11-2 and TRBJ2-7; D may be TRBD2 (5 bases). The V gene's germline CDR1 is SGHAT and CDR2 FQNNGV. The CDR3 contains 13 residues. Trimming pared 3 bases from V and 6 bases from J, leaving 12 bases between. The CDR3 sequence is CASSFRGSSEQYF. CDR3 nucleotides: TGTGCCAGCAGCTTTCGGGGAAGCTCCGAGCAGTACTTC.

This clone was seen only a few times. The chain employs TRBV30 and TRBJ1-1; D ambiguous. Germline V CDR1 and CDR2: GTSNPN, SVGIG (reference sequence). This CDR3 spans 15 amino acids. The V end lost 0 bases, the J end lost 0 bases, and 11 bases lay between the germline ends. The DNA for the CDR3 is TGTGCCTGGAGTGTACGGCTCGTCGTGAACACTGAAGCTTTCTTT. Amino acid sequence: CAWSVRLVVNTEAFF.

This clone has just a few counts. Additional DNA sequences in this sample encode the identical CDR3. The chain combines TRBV18 with TRBJ1-3; D ambiguous. Trimming left V 0 bases short and J 0 bases short, with 6 bases between. The V gene's germline CDR1 is KGHSH and CDR2 LQKENI. The CDR3 consists of 15 residues. Here the CDR3 reads CASSPPVGSGNTIYF. CDR3 nucleotide sequence: TGTGCCAGCTCACCACCGGTCGGCTCTGGAAACACCATATATTTT.

V gene TRBV5-6 combines with J gene TRBJ2-3; possibly TRBD1 for D (5 bases). Trimming shortened V by 0 bases and J by 9 bases, and 11 bases separated the two germline ends. The germline gives CDR1 SGHDT, CDR2 YYEEEE. The CDR3 is 13 residues long. CDR3 region: CASSLVLQGTQYF. CDR3 in DNA: TGTGCCAGCAGCTTGGTACTCCAGGGCACGCAGTATTTT.

This clone was seen more than once but under ten times. The chain carries TRBV19 and TRBJ1-1; 8 bases map to TRBD1. Germline V gene sequence: CDR1 LNHDA, CDR2 SQIVND (reference sequence). The V segment lost 3 bases and the J segment 4 bases; nucleotides outside the gene matches: 4. The CDR3 covers 14 residues. CDR3 nucleotide sequence: TGTGCCAGTAGTATTACAGGGGGTTTCACTGAAGCTTTCTTT. It translates to CASSITGGFTEAFF. The full variable domain, its missing parts supplied by reference TRBV19 and TRBJ1-1, is DGGITQSPKYLFRKEGQNVTLSCEQNLNHDAMYWYRQDPGQGLRLIYYSQIVNDFQKGDIAEGYSVSREKKESFPLTVTSAQKNPTAFYLCASSITGGFTEAFFGQGTRLTVV.

Note on this clone: The identical CDR3 is also encoded by other nucleotide sequences in the sample. The chain has TRBV28 and TRBJ2-6, with unresolved D. The germline CDR1 and CDR2 sequences are MDHEN and SYDVKM. The CDR3 sequence is 13 residues long. The V and J ends lost 6 bases and 0 bases respectively, with 3 bases between them. In DNA form, the CDR3 reads TGTGCCAGCAGCGACTCTGGGGCCAACGTCCTGACTTTC. This encodes CASSDSGANVLTF.

The gene calls are TRBV19 and TRBJ2-5; no clear D gene. The ends were cut back, 6 bases at V and 4 bases at J, with 12 bases in the middle. Germline loops: CDR1 LNHDA, CDR2 SQIVND (reference sequence). The CDR3 runs to 13 residues. CDR3 DNA: TGTGCCAGTAGATCCCACGTACGAGAGACCCAGTACTTC. Protein sequence: CASRSHVRETQYF.

The V call is TRBV14, the J call TRBJ1-1; maybe TRBD1 (6 bases). V lost 7 bases and J 2 bases, leaving 20 bases between the germline ends. CDR1 is SGHDN, CDR2 FVKESK, per germline. There are 16 residues in the CDR3. In nucleotides, the CDR3 is TGTGCCAGCACCGCCTTTGGGACACAGCCTAACACTGAAGCTTTCTTT. Protein: CASTAFGTQPNTEAFF.

The chain couples TRBV7-9 to TRBJ2-2; TRBD2 might be the D (7 bases). The CDR3 has 16 residues. V lost 5 bases and J 0 bases, leaving 13 bases between the germline ends. In germline, CDR1 is SEHNR, CDR2 FQNEAQ (reference sequence). CDR3 loop: CASSRGANSNTGELFF. The CDR3 DNA follows: TGTGCCAGCAGCCGGGGGGCGAACTCGAACACCGGGGAGCTGTTTTTT.

The chain has TRBV11-2 and TRBJ2-1; D possibly corresponds to TRBD1 (6 bases). The CDR3 spans 16 residues. CDR1 SGHAT and CDR2 FQNNGV come from the germline V gene. Trimming took 5 bases from V and 1 from J, leaving 15 bases between them. The CDR3 DNA reads as TGTGCCAGCAGCCCAATAAGGGGGAAGTCCTACAATGAGCAGTTCTTC. Translation gives CASSPIRGKSYNEQFF.